One and the same sample provided the 22 T cell receptor beta chains below, sequenced in a study of blood T cell repertoires in COVID-19. Measured with immunoSEQ multiplex PCR; TCRdb has only the in-frame clones, and not every one. The data hold more than 250,000 clones, with approximately 83% observed a single time. Material: PBMCs or T cells enriched from blood (not recorded which). The source of these receptors is a man aged 25 to 40 who had recovered from COVID-19.

The gene calls are TRBV12-3 or TRBV12-4 and TRBJ1-2; possibly TRBD1 for D (5 bases). Trimming stripped 5 bases from V and 6 bases from J, with 7 bases between. The CDR3 runs to 11 residues. The CDR3 nucleotides are TGTGCCAGCAGTAGCAGGGATGGCTACACCTTC. It codes for CASSSRDGYTF.

V usage is TRBV5-6 and J usage is TRBJ1-6; D possibly corresponds to TRBD1 (5 bases). The V end was cut by 0 bases, the J end by 5 bases, with 6 bases between. Germline CDR1 reads SGHDT; CDR2 reads YYEEEE. The CDR3 sequence is 14 residues long. The CDR3 DNA follows: TGTGCCAGCAGCTTGGGACAGAATAATTCACCCCTCCACTTT. Encoded protein: CASSLGQNNSPLHF.

The chain carries TRBV24-1 and TRBJ1-2; 11 bases align to TRBD1. The germline gives CDR1 KGHDR, CDR2 SFDVKD. The trim removed 3 bases at V and 6 bases at J, leaving 8 bases unmatched. This CDR3 region has 16 residues. CDR3: CATSDGTGGEYNGYTF. The CDR3 DNA sequence: TGTGCCACCAGTGATGGGACAGGGGGGGAGTATAATGGCTACACCTTC.

This chain joins TRBV12-3 or TRBV12-4 and TRBJ2-3, with D unclear. Deletions cut 3 bases from V and 1 base from J, with 5 bases between. The CDR3 sequence is 13 residues long. The CDR3 loop reads CASSFPGTDTQYF. DNA for the CDR3: TGTGCCAGCAGTTTCCCCGGCACAGATACGCAGTATTTT.

This sequence joins TRBV5-5 and TRBJ1-6, with 9 bases that match TRBD1. The CDR3 totals 14 residues. Per germline, CDR1 SGHKS and CDR2 YYEKEE (reference sequence). V shed 5 bases and J 14 bases; nucleotides not matched to a gene: 11. CDR3 coding DNA: TGTGCCAGCAGAGACGGACAGGGGATATGGGCCCTCCACTTT. Translated: CASRDGQGIWALHF. The whole variable domain, filled in from reference TRBV5-5 and TRBJ1-6, reads DAGVTQSPTHLIKTRGQQVTLRCSPISGHKSVSWYQQVLGQGPQFIFQYYEKEERGRGNFPDRFSARQFPNYSSELNVNALLLGDSALYLCASRDGQGIWALHFGNGTRLTVT.

J is TRBJ2-7 and V is TRBV7-3, with 9 nucleotides matching TRBD1. There are 14 residues in the CDR3. The V and J ends lost 4 bases and 8 bases, in that order; junction bases with no gene match: 9. Germline CDR1 and CDR2: SGHTA and FQGTGA. The CDR3 is CASSSGQGDGKQYF. The CDR3 nucleotides are TGTGCCAGCAGCTCGGGACAGGGAGATGGGAAGCAGTACTTC.

The genes are TRBV3-1 (or the pseudogene TRBV3-2) and TRBJ1-2; no definite D call. V lost 3 bases to trimming and J lost 1 base, with 18 bases between them. This CDR3 is 17 amino acids long. Germline lookup yields CDR1 LGHDT and CDR2 YNNKEL (reference sequence). The CDR3 DNA follows: TGTGCCAGCAGCCAGGATGACCGTATAGCCCGTAACTATGGCTACACCTTC. This codes for CASSQDDRIARNYGYTF.

J is TRBJ1-4 and V is TRBV2; tentative D call: TRBD1 (6 bases). This CDR3 spans 13 amino acids. Trimming stripped 3 bases from V and 10 bases from J, with 12 bases between. Germline V gene lookup returns CDR1 SNHLY and CDR2 FYNNEI. CDR3 nucleotide sequence: TGTGCCAGCAGTGATTTGGGAGGGGGAAAACTGTTTTTT. Its translation is CASSDLGGGKLFF.

This chain joins TRBV5-8 and TRBJ1-1; D gene ambiguous. Germline V gene data show CDR1 as SGHTS and CDR2 as YDEGEE. Trimming stripped 4 bases from V and 6 bases from J, with 13 bases between. The CDR3 spans 13 residues. The CDR3 bases are TGTGCCAGCAGCGAGAATTTCCGCGCTGAAGCTTTCTTT. Translated: CASSENFRAEAFF.

The V and J genes are TRBV11-2 and TRBJ2-7, with 10 positions matching TRBD2. CDR1 and CDR2 (germline): SGHAT, FQNNGV. V lost 4 bases, J lost 0 bases, and 6 bases stayed unmatched. The CDR3 has 16 amino acids. The CDR3 sequence: CASSSAGGSHSYEQYF. In DNA, the CDR3 is TGTGCCAGCAGCTCAGCGGGGGGGTCCCACTCCTACGAGCAGTACTTC.

The chain couples TRBV4-3 to TRBJ2-5; D unresolved. The V gene lost 1 base and the J gene lost 5 bases, with 11 bases spanning the gap. The CDR3 loop spans 14 amino acids. Per germline, CDR1 LGHNA and CDR2 YSLEER. CDR3 in amino acids: CASSQGIRSETQYF. The CDR3 nucleotides are TGCGCCAGCAGCCAAGGTATCAGATCTGAGACCCAGTACTTC.

This chain connects TRBV6-5 to TRBJ1-2; possible D gene TRBD1, 6 bases. The CDR3 loop spans 16 amino acids. V was cut by 2 bases and J by 4 bases, with 17 bases left in between. Germline CDR1 MNHEY, CDR2 SVGAGI. In DNA, the CDR3 is TGTGCCAGCAGTTACGGTACGGGCAGGGGCATCTATGGCTACACCTTC. Protein sequence: CASSYGTGRGIYGYTF.

The rearrangement joins TRBV9 to TRBJ1-2; 7 bases agree with TRBD1. Germline CDR1 reads SGDLS; CDR2 reads YYNGEE. CDR3 size: 14 residues. The V and J ends lost 0 bases and 6 bases, in that order; junction bases with no gene match: 5. The CDR3 nucleotides are TGTGCCAGCAGCGTAGCGGGCGGGACAGATGGCTACACCTTC. Its protein is CASSVAGGTDGYTF. The variable domain in full, completed from reference TRBV9 and TRBJ1-2, reads DSGVTQTPKHLITATGQRVTLRCSPRSGDLSVYWYQQSLDQGLQFLIQYYNGEERAKGNILERFSAQQFPDLHSELNLSSLELGDSALYFCASSVAGGTDGYTFGSGTRLTVV.

V usage is TRBV19 and J usage is TRBJ1-2; D remains ambiguous. The CDR3 covers 16 residues. Between the trimmed V and J ends, which lost 10 bases and 8 bases, there was a span of 29 bases. CDR1 LNHDA and CDR2 SQIVND come from the germline V gene (reference sequence). For the CDR3, the DNA is TGTGCCACCCTCGACCGGGATCCGACAATCGGGTTGGGCTACACCTTC. This codes for CATLDRDPTIGLGYTF. Full variable domain (missing parts from reference TRBV19 and TRBJ1-2): DGGITQSPKYLFRKEGQNVTLSCEQNLNHDAMYWYRQDPGQGLRLIYYSQIVNDFQKGDIAEGYSVSREKKESFPLTVTSAQKNPTAFYLCATLDRDPTIGLGYTFGSGTRLTVV.

Only a few counts were recorded for this clone. The rearrangement uses TRBV28 and TRBJ2-1; 7 bases line up with TRBD1. The CDR3 contains 12 residues. CDR1 and CDR2 from the germline V gene are MDHEN and SYDVKM. The V segment lost 5 bases and the J segment 9 bases; nucleotides outside the gene matches: 4. Here the CDR3 reads CASSEGGTEQFF. In nucleotides, the CDR3 is TGTGCCAGCAGTGAAGGGGGCACTGAGCAGTTCTTC. Filled out from reference TRBV28 and TRBJ2-1, the complete variable domain reads DVKVTQSSRYLVKRTGEKVFLECVQDMDHENMFWYRQDPGLGLRLIYFSYDVKMKEKGDIPEGYSVSREKKERFSLILESASTNQTSMYLCASSEGGTEQFFGPGTRLTVL.

The chain employs TRBV11-2 and TRBJ1-4; D unclear. From germline, CDR1 is SGHAT and CDR2 FQNNGV. Deletions cut 5 bases from V and 8 bases from J, with 12 bases between. The CDR3 spans 13 residues. The CDR3: CASSLQTREKLFF. The CDR3 DNA reads TGTGCCAGCAGCCTACAGACCAGAGAAAAACTGTTTTTT.

The rearrangement uses TRBV9 and TRBJ2-2; TRBD2 aligns across 9 bases. V shed 0 bases and J 7 bases; nucleotides not matched to a gene: 7. Germline assignment: CDR1 SGDLS and CDR2 YYNGEE. CDR3 length equals 16 residues. Here the CDR3 reads CASSVVGSGGIGELFF. The CDR3 DNA reads TGTGCCAGCAGCGTAGTGGGTAGCGGGGGAATCGGGGAGCTGTTTTTT.

V usage is TRBV7-8 and J usage is TRBJ1-2, with 7 bases aligning to TRBD1. The CDR3 spans 16 residues. Germline CDR1 and CDR2: SGHVS and FQNEAQ. The J segment lost 3 bases and the V segment lost 5 bases, leaving 12 bases of the junction unmatched. The CDR3, as DNA: TGTGCCAGCAGCCTCACGACCTGGGACAGCGACTATGGCTACACCTTC. This encodes CASSLTTWDSDYGYTF.

The table lists this clone with a count of one. The chain carries TRBV2 and TRBJ2-1, with D perhaps TRBD1 (6 bases). The V gene's germline CDR1 is SNHLY and CDR2 FYNNEI. Trimming shortened V by 3 bases and J by 8 bases, and 14 bases separated the two germline ends. The CDR3 runs 14 residues. CDR3 sequence (DNA): TGTGCCAGCAGTGAGGTCAGGGGTCTTGATGAGCAGTTCTTC. It yields the protein CASSEVRGLDEQFF.

This clone has a handful of counts. This rearrangement joins TRBV4-3 to TRBJ1-3, with D hard to call. Germline values: CDR1 LGHNA, CDR2 YSLEER. V was cut by 1 base and J by 0 bases, with 7 bases left in between. The length of the CDR3 is 15 residues. The CDR3 sequence is CASSQAVPSGNTIYF. The CDR3 region has the DNA TGCGCCAGCAGCCAAGCGGTCCCCTCTGGAAACACCATATATTTT.

CDR3 sequence reads: CASSLSWGGLDYNEQFF. CDR3 DNA sequence: TGTGCCAGCAGCTTATCATGGGGGGGATTGGATTACAATGAGCAGTTCTTC. The chain has TRBV11-2 and TRBJ2-1, with 7 bases matching TRBD2. The CDR3 is 17 amino acids. V lost 2 bases and J lost 4; bases outside the gene matches: 11. Germline V gives CDR1 SGHAT, CDR2 FQNNGV.

The chain recombines TRBV11-2 with TRBJ2-7; no clear D gene. Trimming left V 0 bases short and J 1 base short, with 4 bases between. Per germline, CDR1 SGHAT and CDR2 FQNNGV. The CDR3 extends over 13 amino acids. The CDR3 bases are TGTGCCAGCAGCTTAGAGCAGTCCTACGAGCAGTACTTC. Its translation is CASSLEQSYEQYF.